This T cell receptor (beta chain) was captured in a study of graft-versus-host responses after intestinal transplantation. Looking at the study overall: Induction using anti-thymocyte globulin, followed by tacrolimus and steroids for about 3 years, was given to all recipients.

CDR1 and CDR2 (germline): MDHEN, SYDVKM. The CDR3 sequence is 14 residues long. V was clipped by 7 bases and J by 11 bases; unmatched bases: 11. Notes on the study in general: Analysis identified GvH clones in recipient marrow, with some appearing first in ileum or blood. Among circulating GvH clones, peak levels were associated with early post-transplant declines in HvG clones.

The data were produced by immunoSEQ multiplex PCR, yet TCRdb's version contains in-frame clones alone and is incomplete. The sample includes about 120,000 clones, roughly 92% of them seen just once. As concerns this clone: Its matching antigen is unknown.

The TCR sequence derives from a human donor who was the organ donor for an intestinal transplant. Sequencing was performed on unstimulated CD4+ T cells sorted from spleen or lymph node cells, taken before transplant. The chain has TRBV28 and TRBJ2-3, with 11 bases fitting TRBD2. The CDR3 sequence is CASTSTGSGRGQYF. CDR3 sequence (DNA): TGTGCCAGCACCTCCACCGGTAGCGGGAGGGGGCAGTATTTT.